This T cell receptor beta chain was documented in a study of T cell repertoires in cytomegalovirus infection. Across the whole study: It was recently identified HLA-C-restricted and well-studied HLA-B-restricted CMV epitopes that the study used. CMV infection together with matching HLA type was indicated by public TCR beta signatures.

TCRdb re-called the reads with MiXCR, one entry per CDR3 protein. The sample includes over 100,000 distinct CDR3 sequences, 25% to 35% seen only once; the top ten take 81%. Study-wide points: There were HLA-C-restricted CMV-specific TCR beta clonotypes dominating the ex vivo response. Summed public TCR beta family frequency identified CMV carriers bearing the relevant HLA.

From germline, CDR1 is MGHRA and CDR2 YSYEKL. V lost 4 bases to trimming and J lost 6 bases; unmatched junction nucleotides: 9. CDR3 size: 15 residues. Note on this clonotype: Antigen unknown.

This chain joins TRBV4-1 and TRBJ2-7; TRBD1 aligns across 10 bases. The specimen was CD8+ T cells from cultured PBMCs, collected from culture after CMV antigen stimulation. This TCR was recovered from a human donor in good health (CMV status not recorded). Some clones in this sample may be carry-over from other donors' samples. The CDR3 region has the DNA TGCGCCAGCAGCCTTTCCGACAGGGGGCAACTCGAGCAGTACTTC. Translating gives CASSLSDRGQLEQYF.